The 20 T cell receptor beta chains listed next were all sequenced from one sample in a study of post-analysis software for immune sequencing data. Study observations and caveats: Patients carried several TRBV segments more frequently than controls did, and TRBV5-6, TRBV5-1 and TRBV20-1 were among them.

Antigens of these TCRs are unknown. Unique molecular identifiers tagged the TCR beta cDNA libraries. TCRdb independently ran MiXCR on the PCR reads; one entry per CDR3 protein. The sample lists 450,000 to 700,000 distinct CDR3 sequences, about 40% occurring once. Sequenced: blood. The receptor set was obtained from a girl between 10 and 17 years old with multiple sclerosis.

The chain joins TRBV6-2 or TRBV6-3 to TRBJ2-5, with TRBD1 as a possible D gene (5 bases). The CDR3 totals 16 residues. CDR1 and CDR2 from the germline V gene are MNHEY and SVGEGT. V lost 5 bases, J lost 1 base, and 17 bases lay in between. The CDR3: CASSPLSGRVQETQYF. The CDR3 DNA reads TGTGCCAGCAGTCCACTCTCAGGGCGAGTCCAAGAGACCCAGTACTTC.

This clonotype is a singleton in its sample. The rearrangement joins TRBV29-1 to TRBJ2-3, with 10 bases aligning to TRBD1. The CDR3 extends over 14 amino acids. V lost 4 bases, J lost 7 bases, and 8 bases stayed unmatched. Germline-derived CDR1 and CDR2 are SQVTM and ANQGSEA. The CDR3 region has the DNA TGCAGCGTTGCCCCGATGGACAGGGGGAATACGCAGTATTTT. Amino acids: CSVAPMDRGNTQYF.

The table lists this clonotype with many counts. This sequence joins TRBV5-1 and TRBJ1-2; D is perhaps TRBD1 (6 bases). Germline-derived CDR1 and CDR2 are SGHRS and YFSETQ. Between the trimmed V and J ends, which lost 3 bases and 1 base, there was a span of 13 bases. The CDR3 covers 15 residues. CDR3 sequence reads: CASSSSGTLNYGYTF. The CDR3 DNA reads TGCGCCAGCAGCTCATCCGGGACACTTAACTATGGCTACACCTTC.

This clonotype was seen a handful of times. The rearrangement uses TRBV7-8 and TRBJ2-7; D is possibly TRBD1 (6 bases). CDR3 length: 15 amino acids. Germline V gives CDR1 SGHVS, CDR2 FQNEAQ. The V end lost 4 bases, the J end lost 1 base, and 14 bases lay between the germline ends. CDR3 nucleotides: TGTGCCAGCAGCTCCCGGGACACATTATCCTACGAGCAGTACTTC. Its translation is CASSSRDTLSYEQYF.

In this sample, this clonotype turned up a few times. This chain connects TRBV3-1 to TRBJ2-7, with 9 nucleotides matching TRBD1. The germline V gene has CDR1 LGHDT and CDR2 YNNKEL (reference sequence). CDR3 length: 16 amino acids. V trimming: 4 bases; J trimming: 2 bases; junction bases outside the gene matches: 9. The CDR3 region is CASSLPPGQGTYEQYF. CDR3 sequence (DNA): TGTGCCAGCAGCCTACCCCCGGGACAGGGTACCTACGAGCAGTACTTC.

Here the CDR3 reads CASTLTGGGYNEQFF. In nucleotides, the CDR3 is TGTGCCAGTACTTTAACAGGGGGCGGGTACAATGAGCAGTTCTTC. This rearrangement joins TRBV12-3 or TRBV12-4 to TRBJ2-1, with 9 bases lining up with TRBD1. This CDR3 region has 15 residues. J gave up 4 bases and V 9 bases, and 10 bases lay outside the gene matches.

The rearrangement joins TRBV6-5 to TRBJ1-2; tentative D call: TRBD1 (6 bases). The V and J ends lost 7 bases and 4 bases respectively, with 13 bases between them. The CDR3 consists of 13 residues. Germline CDR1 and CDR2: MNHEY and SVGAGI. The CDR3 sequence: CASTDDRTYGYTF. The DNA of the CDR3 is TGTGCCAGCACCGACGACAGGACCTATGGCTACACCTTC.

This clonotype was recorded a few times. The chain uses TRBV20-1 and TRBJ2-1; no reliable D call. This CDR3 region has 12 residues. V was cut by 3 bases and J by 10 bases, with 13 bases left in between. Germline-derived CDR1 and CDR2 are DFQATT and SNEGSKA (reference sequence). The DNA of the CDR3 is TGCAGTGCTAGCCCCGATGCCGGGGAGCAGTTCTTC. Translated, it gives CSASPDAGEQFF.

The rearrangement uses TRBV18 and TRBJ2-7; the D gene is possibly TRBD2 (5 bases). Trimming removed 2 bases from V and 2 bases from J, with 13 bases in between. The CDR3 covers 15 residues. Germline loops: CDR1 KGHSH, CDR2 LQKENI. The CDR3 sequence is CASSPSGPTTYEQYF. The DNA for the CDR3 is TGTGCCAGCTCACCAAGCGGCCCGACCACCTACGAGCAGTACTTC.

This clonotype turned up a few times. CDR3: CASSEASGSSYNEQFF. DNA for the CDR3: TGTGCCAGCAGTGAGGCTAGCGGGAGCTCCTACAATGAGCAGTTCTTC. The V and J genes are TRBV7-6 and TRBJ2-1; TRBD2 aligns across 10 bases. The CDR3 has 16 amino acids. With V trimmed by 6 bases and J by 0 bases, 5 bases remained unmatched. Germline V gene sequence: CDR1 SGHVS, CDR2 FNYEAQ.

CDR3 sequence reads: CASSLVSGAGGELFF. Written as DNA, the CDR3 is TGCGCCAGCAGCTTGGTTTCGGGGGCCGGCGGGGAGCTGTTTTTT. This chain joins TRBV5-1 and TRBJ2-2; D possibly matches TRBD1 or TRBD2 (6 bases each). CDR1 and CDR2 (germline): SGHRS, YFSETQ. The CDR3 loop spans 15 amino acids. V lost 0 bases and J lost 7, with 13 bases in between.

Turning to this clonotype: An end of the junction differs from the germline gene, which may be a read error. The chain employs TRBV12-3 or TRBV12-4 and TRBJ2-1; D is ambiguous. This CDR3 is 12 amino acids long. CDR3 amino acids: CASSRAYSEQFF. CDR3 DNA: TGTGCCAGCAGTCGAGCCTACAGTGAGCAGTTCTTC.

This chain uses TRBV7-2 with TRBJ2-1; 11 nucleotides match TRBD2. V dropped 8 bases and J dropped 4; count of bases not matched to a gene: 10. Germline V gives CDR1 SGHTA, CDR2 FQGNSA. This CDR3 is built from 16 residues. This CDR3 is CASRRLAGGLYNEQFF. The CDR3 region has the DNA TGTGCCAGCCGCCGGCTAGCGGGGGGCCTATACAATGAGCAGTTCTTC.

The chain links TRBV4-1 to TRBJ2-1, with TRBD2 matching 11 bases. Trimming cost V 1 base and J 5 bases; bases outside gene matches: 10. The CDR3 is 18 amino acids. Germline V gives CDR1 MGHRA, CDR2 YSYEKL. The CDR3 nucleotides are TGCGCCAGCAGCCAAGTGTTAGCGGGGGGGCAGTTGGACAATGAGCAGTTCTTC. Its translation: CASSQVLAGGQLDNEQFF.

Only a few counts were recorded for this clonotype. The chain has TRBV5-6 and TRBJ2-5; TRBD2 might be the D (5 bases). The germline V gene encodes CDR1 SGHDT and CDR2 YYEEEE. The CDR3 is 12 amino acids. V lost 3 bases and J lost 5, with 8 bases in between. Here the CDR3 reads CASSYSVETQYF. The DNA for the CDR3 is TGTGCCAGCAGCTATAGCGTGGAGACCCAGTACTTC. Variable domain in full (rest from reference TRBV5-6 and TRBJ2-5): DAGVTQSPTHLIKTRGQQVTLRCSPKSGHDTVSWYQQALGQGPQFIFQYYEEEERQRGNFPDRFSGHQFPNYSSELNVNALLLGDSALYLCASSYSVETQYFGPGTRLLVL.

The chain links TRBV13 to TRBJ1-2; TRBD1 is a possible D gene (6 bases). CDR3 length: 14 amino acids. Germline V gives CDR1 PRHDT, CDR2 FYEKMQ (reference sequence). Trimming pared 3 bases from V and 6 bases from J, leaving 14 bases between. The CDR3 loop is CASSLTGGPDGYTF. The CDR3 DNA reads TGTGCCAGCAGCTTGACAGGCGGGCCGGATGGCTACACCTTC.

The chain has TRBV5-1 and TRBJ2-1; D unclear. Germline loops: CDR1 SGHRS, CDR2 YFSETQ. The CDR3 has 12 amino acids. The V gene lost 4 bases and the J gene lost 10 bases, with 12 bases spanning the gap. In DNA, the CDR3 is TGCGCCAGCAGCACTACTACTACGGAGCAGTTCTTC. Its protein product is CASSTTTTEQFF.

This clonotype was found a few times. The rearrangement links TRBV10-3 to TRBJ2-3; D uncertain. V was cut by 6 bases and J by 1 base, with 8 bases left in between. CDR1 is ENHRY, CDR2 SYGVKD, per germline. The CDR3 contains 13 residues. The CDR3 DNA is TGTGCCATCAGGGATAGTGGCACAGATACGCAGTATTTT. It yields the protein CAIRDSGTDTQYF.

The chain employs TRBV6-1 and TRBJ2-5; TRBD2 matches 9 bases. J gave up 5 bases and V 0 bases, and 4 bases lay outside the gene matches. Germline CDR1 MNHNS, CDR2 SASEGT. This CDR3 is 15 amino acids long. DNA for the CDR3: TGTGCCAGCAGTGAAGCGGCGGGAGGGCTGGAGACCCAGTACTTC. This sequence encodes CASSEAAGGLETQYF.

V and J are TRBV2 and TRBJ2-7; the D is unclear. Looked up from germline, CDR1 is SNHLY and CDR2 is FYNNEI. Between the trimmed V and J ends, which lost 5 bases and 2 bases, there was a span of 13 bases. The CDR3 extends over 14 amino acids. The DNA of the CDR3 is TGTGCCAGCAGTCCACAAGTCCTTCCCTACGAGCAGTACTTC. This translates into CASSPQVLPYEQYF.